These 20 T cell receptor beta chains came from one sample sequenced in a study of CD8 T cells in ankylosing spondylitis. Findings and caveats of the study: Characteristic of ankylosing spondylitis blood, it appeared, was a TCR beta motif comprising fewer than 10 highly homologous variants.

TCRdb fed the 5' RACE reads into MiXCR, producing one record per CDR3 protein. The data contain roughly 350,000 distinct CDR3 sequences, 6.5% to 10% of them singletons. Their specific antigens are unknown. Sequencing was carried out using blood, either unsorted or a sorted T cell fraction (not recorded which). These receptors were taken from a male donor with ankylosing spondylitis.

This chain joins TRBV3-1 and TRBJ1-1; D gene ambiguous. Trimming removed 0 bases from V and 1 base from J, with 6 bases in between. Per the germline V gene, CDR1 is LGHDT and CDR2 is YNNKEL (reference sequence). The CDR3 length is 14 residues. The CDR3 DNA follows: TGTGCCAGCAGCCAAGAATCGCGGAACACTGAAGCTTTCTTT. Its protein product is CASSQESRNTEAFF.

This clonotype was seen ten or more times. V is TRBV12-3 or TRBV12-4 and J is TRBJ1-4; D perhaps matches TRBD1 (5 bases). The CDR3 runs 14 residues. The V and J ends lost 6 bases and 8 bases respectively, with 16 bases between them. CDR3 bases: TGTGCCAGCAGGTCCTTCCGGGGGAACGAAAAACTGTTTTTT. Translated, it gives CASRSFRGNEKLFF.

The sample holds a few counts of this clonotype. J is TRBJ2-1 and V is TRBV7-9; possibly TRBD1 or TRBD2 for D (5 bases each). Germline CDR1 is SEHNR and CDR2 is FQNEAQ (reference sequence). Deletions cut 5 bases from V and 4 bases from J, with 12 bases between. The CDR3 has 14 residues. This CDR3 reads CASSTRDHYNEQFF. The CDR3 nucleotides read TGTGCCAGCAGCACCCGGGACCATTACAATGAGCAGTTCTTC.

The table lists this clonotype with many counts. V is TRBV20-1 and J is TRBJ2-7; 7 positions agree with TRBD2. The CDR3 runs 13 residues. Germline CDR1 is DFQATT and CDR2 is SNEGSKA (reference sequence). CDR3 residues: CSRSLGGTYEQYF. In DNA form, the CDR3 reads TGCAGCAGATCCCTCGGGGGGACCTACGAGCAGTACTTC.

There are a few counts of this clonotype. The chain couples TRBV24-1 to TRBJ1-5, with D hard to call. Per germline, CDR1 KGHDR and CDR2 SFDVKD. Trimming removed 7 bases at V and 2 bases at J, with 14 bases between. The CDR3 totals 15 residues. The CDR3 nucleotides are TGTGCCACCAGCGAGGGTACGGCGGGCAATCAGCCCCAGCATTTT. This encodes CATSEGTAGNQPQHF.

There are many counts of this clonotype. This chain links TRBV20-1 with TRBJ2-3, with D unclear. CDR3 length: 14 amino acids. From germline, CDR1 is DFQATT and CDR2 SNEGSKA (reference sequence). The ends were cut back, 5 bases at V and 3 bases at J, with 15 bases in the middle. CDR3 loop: CSAPRAEGTDTQYF. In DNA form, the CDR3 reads TGCAGTGCTCCTCGGGCGGAAGGGACAGATACGCAGTATTTT.

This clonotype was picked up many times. The CDR3 DNA is TGTGCCAGCAGTCGGGGCAGGGGCTGGACCGGGGAGCTGTTTTTT. Amino acids: CASSRGRGWTGELFF. The V call is TRBV27, the J call TRBJ2-2; weak D call: TRBD1 (6 bases). Germline V gene sequence: CDR1 MNHEY, CDR2 SMNVEV (reference sequence). CDR3 length: 15 amino acids. V was cut by 5 bases and J by 5 bases, with 15 bases left in between.

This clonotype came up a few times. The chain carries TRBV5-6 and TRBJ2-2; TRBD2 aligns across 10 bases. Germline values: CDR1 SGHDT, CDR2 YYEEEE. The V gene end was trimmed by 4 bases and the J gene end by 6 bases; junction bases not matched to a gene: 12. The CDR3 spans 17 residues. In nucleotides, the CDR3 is TGTGCCAGCAGCGTGGAGCGGGAGGGCCGGTTGGCCGGGGAGCTGTTTTTT. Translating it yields CASSVEREGRLAGELFF.

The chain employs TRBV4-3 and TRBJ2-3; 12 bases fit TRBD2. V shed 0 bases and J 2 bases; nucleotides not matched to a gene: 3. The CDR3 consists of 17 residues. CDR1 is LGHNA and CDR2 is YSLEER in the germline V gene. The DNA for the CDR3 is TGCGCCAGCAGCCAAGATTGGACTAGCGGGATCACAGATACGCAGTATTTT. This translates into CASSQDWTSGITDTQYF.

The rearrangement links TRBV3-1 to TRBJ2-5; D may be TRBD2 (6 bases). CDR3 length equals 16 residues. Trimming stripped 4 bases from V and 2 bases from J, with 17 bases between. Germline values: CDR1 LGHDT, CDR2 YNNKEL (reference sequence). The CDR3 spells CASSRPTGEWQETQYF. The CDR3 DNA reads TGTGCCAGCAGCCGACCCACGGGGGAGTGGCAAGAGACCCAGTACTTC.

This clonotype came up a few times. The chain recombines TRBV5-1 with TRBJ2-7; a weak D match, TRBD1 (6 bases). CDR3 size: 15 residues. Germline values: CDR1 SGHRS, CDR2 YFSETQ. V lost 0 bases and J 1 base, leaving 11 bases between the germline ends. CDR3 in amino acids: CASSLGGGASYEQYF. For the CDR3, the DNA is TGCGCCAGCAGCTTGGGAGGGGGAGCATCCTACGAGCAGTACTTC.

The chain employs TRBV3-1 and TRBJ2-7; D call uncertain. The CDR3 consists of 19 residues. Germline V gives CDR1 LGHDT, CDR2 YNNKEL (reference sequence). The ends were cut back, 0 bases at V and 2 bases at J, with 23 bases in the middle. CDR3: CASSQDARRRSGSTYEQYF. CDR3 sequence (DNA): TGTGCCAGCAGCCAAGATGCCCGTCGTAGATCGGGCTCGACCTACGAGCAGTACTTC.

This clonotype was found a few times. The CDR3 loop reads CASSQAGPWQRAFF. CDR3 DNA: TGTGCCAGCAGCCAAGCGGGCCCATGGCAGAGAGCTTTCTTT. The genes are TRBV3-1 and TRBJ1-1; D is ambiguous. Germline V gives CDR1 LGHDT, CDR2 YNNKEL (reference sequence). The CDR3 sequence is 14 residues long. Trimming removed 1 base at V and 10 bases at J, with 16 bases between. The full variable domain, its missing parts supplied by reference TRBV3-1 and TRBJ1-1, is DTAVSQTPKYLVTQMGNDKSIKCEQNLGHDTMYWYKQDSKKFLKIMFSYNNKELIINETVPNRFSPKSPDKAHLNLHINSLELGDSAVYFCASSQAGPWQRAFFGQGTRLTVV.

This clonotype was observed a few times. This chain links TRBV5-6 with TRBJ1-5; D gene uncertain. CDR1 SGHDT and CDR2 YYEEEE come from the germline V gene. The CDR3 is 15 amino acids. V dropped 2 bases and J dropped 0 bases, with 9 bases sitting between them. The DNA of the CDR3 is TGTGCCAGCAGCTTCGGAGGTCCTAGCAATCAGCCCCAGCATTTT. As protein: CASSFGGPSNQPQHF.

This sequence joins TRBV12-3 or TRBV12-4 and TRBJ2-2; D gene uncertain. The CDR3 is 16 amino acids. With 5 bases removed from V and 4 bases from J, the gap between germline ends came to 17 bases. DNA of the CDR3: TGTGCCAGCAGTCCAGACGGGCCCACAATCACCGGGGAGCTGTTTTTT. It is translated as CASSPDGPTITGELFF.

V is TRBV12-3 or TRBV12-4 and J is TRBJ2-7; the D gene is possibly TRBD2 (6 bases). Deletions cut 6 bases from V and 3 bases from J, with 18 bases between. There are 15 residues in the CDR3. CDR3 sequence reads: CASSPSGDRIYEQYF. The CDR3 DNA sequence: TGTGCCAGCAGCCCATCGGGGGACCGTATCTACGAGCAGTACTTC.

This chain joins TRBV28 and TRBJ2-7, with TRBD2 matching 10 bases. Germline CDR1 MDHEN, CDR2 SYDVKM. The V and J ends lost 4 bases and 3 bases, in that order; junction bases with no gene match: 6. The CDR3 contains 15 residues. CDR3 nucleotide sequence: TGTGCCAGCAGTTCGACTAGCGGGTGGCTCTACGAGCAGTACTTC. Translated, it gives CASSSTSGWLYEQYF.

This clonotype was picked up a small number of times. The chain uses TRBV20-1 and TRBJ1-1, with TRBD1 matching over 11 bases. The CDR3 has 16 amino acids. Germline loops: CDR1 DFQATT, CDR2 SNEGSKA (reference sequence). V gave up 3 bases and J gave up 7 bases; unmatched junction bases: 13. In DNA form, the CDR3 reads TGCAGTGCTAGGACGGACGGGACAGGGGGTTACGGTGAAGCTTTCTTT. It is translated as CSARTDGTGGYGEAFF.

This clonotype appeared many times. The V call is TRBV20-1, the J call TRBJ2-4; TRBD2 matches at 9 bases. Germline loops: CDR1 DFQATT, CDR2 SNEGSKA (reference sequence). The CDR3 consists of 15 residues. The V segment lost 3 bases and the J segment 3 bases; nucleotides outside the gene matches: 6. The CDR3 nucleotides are TGCAGTGCTAGGGCAGCGGGAGGAGTCAAAAACATTCAGTACTTC. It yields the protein CSARAAGGVKNIQYF.

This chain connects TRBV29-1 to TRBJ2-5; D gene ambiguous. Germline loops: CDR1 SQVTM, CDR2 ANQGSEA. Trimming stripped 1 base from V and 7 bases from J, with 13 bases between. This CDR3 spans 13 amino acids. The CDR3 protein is CSVEGTAARTQYF. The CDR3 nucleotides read TGCAGCGTTGAAGGGACGGCAGCTCGGACCCAGTACTTC.